Here is one T cell receptor (beta chain) with its context. The antigen is undetermined. TCRdb independently ran MiXCR on the 5' RACE reads; one entry per CDR3 protein. Counted here are 85,000 to 100,000 distinct CDR3 sequences, about 9% occurring once; the ten biggest clones make up over 4.5%. Trimming left V 1 base short and J 5 bases short, with 22 bases between. Germline V CDR1 and CDR2: DFQATT, SNEGSKA (reference sequence). The CDR3 length is 17 residues. This entry is derived from a study of CD8 T cells in ankylosing spondylitis. Study-level results: In synovial fluid and blood from reactive arthritis, some motif variants were previously reported. Among TCR beta sequences, a motif of roughly 8 highly homologous variants appeared characteristic of ankylosing spondylitis blood.

The chain employs TRBV20-1 and TRBJ2-3, with D perhaps TRBD1 or TRBD2 (7 bases each). Input material: blood, either unsorted or a sorted T cell fraction (not recorded which). The clonotype was recovered from a male donor with ankylosing spondylitis or in good health (not recorded which). This chain's CDR3 is CSARGQGGAGPGDTQYF. The CDR3 bases are TGCAGTGCTAGAGGCCAGGGGGGAGCGGGGCCGGGAGATACGCAGTATTTT.